The entry below gives a single TCR beta chain sequence along with its context. This clone's antigen is unknown. Qualities for individual bases were not recorded, and no much larger clone is one base off. The data were taken from a study (dated by TCRdb to 2021 to 2024). Paper-wide results and their limitations: Further investigation, including longitudinal sampling and assessment of a control group, is stated by the authors to be required.

The CDR3 measures 13 amino acids from cysteine to phenylalanine. The read is trimmed to its CDR3 DNA, 39 bases read in frame from base 1. Between the V and J ends, shortened by 4 bases and 7 bases respectively, the junction contains 9 bases. CDR1 and CDR2, per the germline V gene, are SGHRS and YFSETQ. For TCR beta sequencing, genomic DNA was taken from unsorted PBMCs, and those PBMCs had been isolated from peripheral blood. Survey-level sequencing on the immunoSEQ platform was used to profile TCR beta chain repertoires. Under the source paper's analysis protocol: Repertoire diversity was quantified by the inverse Simpson index, and CDR3 amino acid length spectratypes and V-J pairing frequencies were compared. TCR beta CDR3 sequences were matched against VDJdb to annotate clonotypes specific to SARS-CoV-2, CMV, influenza A and EBV. TCRdb retrieved this table from immuneACCESS and kept in-frame rearrangements only. Not all clones are present; in checked studies, unresolved V genes account for under half, and no reason is known for the remainder. The DNA gave D and trimming, while V, J and clone size come from that table. Across this sample there are about 68,000 clones, with roughly 93% seen only once. The ten largest clones add up to roughly 4% of the sample.

The origin of this receptor is a man between 40 and 49 years old with rheumatoid arthritis. The chain is made from TRBV5-1 and TRBJ1-6; the best D guess is TRBD1, with 5 bases matching. Sequences were obtained from PBMCs. The sequence in DNA is TGCGCCAGCAGCCCGGCAGGGAATTCACCCCTCCACTTT. Translation gives CASSPAGNSPLHF.